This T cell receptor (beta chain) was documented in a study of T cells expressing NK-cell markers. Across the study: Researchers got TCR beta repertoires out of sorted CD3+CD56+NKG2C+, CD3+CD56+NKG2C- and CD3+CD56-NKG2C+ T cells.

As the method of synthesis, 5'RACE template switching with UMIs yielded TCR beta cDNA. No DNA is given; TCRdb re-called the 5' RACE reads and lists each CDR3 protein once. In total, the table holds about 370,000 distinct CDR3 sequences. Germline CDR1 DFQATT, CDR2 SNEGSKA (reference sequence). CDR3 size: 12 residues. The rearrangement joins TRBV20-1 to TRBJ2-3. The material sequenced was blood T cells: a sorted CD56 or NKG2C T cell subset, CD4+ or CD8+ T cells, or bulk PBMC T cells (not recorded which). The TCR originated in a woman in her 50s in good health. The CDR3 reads CSARDFTDTQYF.